A selection of T cell receptor beta chains follows, all from one sample in a study of shared clonotypes between healthy human individuals. Sequenced by immunoSEQ multiplex PCR; TCRdb stores in-frame clones only, minus some. The sample consists of approximately 2.5 million clones, over 85% of them appearing once. Sequenced material: naive CD4+ T cells from PBMCs. All receptors come from a man aged 18 to 30 in good health. Some clones in this sample may be carry-over from other donors' samples. Each CDR3 is given with its conserved first and last residue.

CDR3 protein | J gene | V gene
CASSLSMVAGGPGTQYF | TRBJ2-5 | TRBV27
CASTGLVGYEQYF | TRBJ2-7 | TRBV5-1
CATRASRLQETQYF | TRBJ2-5 | TRBV2
CASSLSATGANVLTF | TRBJ2-6 | TRBV6-6
CASSPSGGDTLYYEQYF | TRBJ2-7 | TRBV21-1
CASSPRQGPNTGELFF | TRBJ2-2 | TRBV4-1
CASSGTGARAEAFF | TRBJ1-1 | TRBV2
CASSLTTGKAFF | TRBJ1-1 | TRBV7-2
CASSGGGRSPRIGELFF | TRBJ2-2 | TRBV6-1
CASRPRQGGTGELFF | TRBJ2-2 | TRBV11-2
CATENPRGLDEQYF | TRBJ2-7 | TRBV6-1
CATEKRVVGYTF | TRBJ1-2 | TRBV28
CASSPQSDGFTGELFF | TRBJ2-2 | TRBV5-5
CASSLDRPDNEQFF | TRBJ2-1 | TRBV5-4
CASSPGGGRAHEQYF | TRBJ2-7 | TRBV28
CASSRRLAHGADTDTQYF | TRBJ2-3 | TRBV4-2
CASSLDTYYGYTF | TRBJ1-2 | TRBV19
CASSLRQAGAFF | TRBJ1-1 | TRBV7-2
CASSQERSFSGRCLYEQYF | TRBJ2-7 | TRBV4-1
CASSLLGVGRDEQYF | TRBJ2-7 | TRBV7-2
CASSLSSGRWTDTQYF | TRBJ2-3 | TRBV7-3
CASSPVGTEAFF | TRBJ1-1 | TRBV6-6
CASSAGLIGYTF | TRBJ1-2 | TRBV5-1
CASSVGSLPQHF | TRBJ1-5 | TRBV28
CASTQTSVGGDTQYF | TRBJ2-3 | TRBV6-6
CASRAGDRDEKLFF | TRBJ1-4 | TRBV5-4
CASSELGDPGRGNEQFF | TRBJ2-1 | TRBV10-1
CASSEYGPLRVQPQHF | TRBJ1-5 | TRBV2
CSVLMWTASEQYF | TRBJ2-7 | TRBV29-1